This TCR beta chain stems from a study of CD8 T cells in ankylosing spondylitis. General observations from the study: A TCR beta motif made of several highly homologous variants seemed typical of ankylosing spondylitis blood. Certain motif variants had earlier appeared in reactive arthritis synovial fluid and blood. CD8+ disease-linked clones were present at relatively low frequencies in blood. Reportedly, matched ankylosing spondylitis synovial fluid was significantly enriched for disease-linked clones.

Of note for this clonotype: Its target is not known.

Germline V gene sequence: CDR1 SQVTM, CDR2 ANQGSEA. The CDR3 covers 13 residues. V trimming: 4 bases; J trimming: 7 bases; junction bases outside the gene matches: 7. Libraries for TCR beta were made by quantitative 5'-RACE with molecular barcodes. TCRdb analysed the 5' RACE reads with MiXCR anew, one entry per CDR3 protein. The repertoire has 400,000 or so distinct CDR3 sequences, 25% to 30% of them found once; the top ten carry about 1%. The V and J genes are TRBV29-1 and TRBJ2-7; 10 nucleotides align to TRBD1. The specimen was blood, either unsorted or a sorted T cell fraction (not recorded which). This TCR was recovered from a male donor with ankylosing spondylitis. The CDR3 region is CSVVSRDRGEQYF. The CDR3, as DNA: TGCAGCGTTGTCAGCAGGGACAGGGGTGAGCAGTACTTC.